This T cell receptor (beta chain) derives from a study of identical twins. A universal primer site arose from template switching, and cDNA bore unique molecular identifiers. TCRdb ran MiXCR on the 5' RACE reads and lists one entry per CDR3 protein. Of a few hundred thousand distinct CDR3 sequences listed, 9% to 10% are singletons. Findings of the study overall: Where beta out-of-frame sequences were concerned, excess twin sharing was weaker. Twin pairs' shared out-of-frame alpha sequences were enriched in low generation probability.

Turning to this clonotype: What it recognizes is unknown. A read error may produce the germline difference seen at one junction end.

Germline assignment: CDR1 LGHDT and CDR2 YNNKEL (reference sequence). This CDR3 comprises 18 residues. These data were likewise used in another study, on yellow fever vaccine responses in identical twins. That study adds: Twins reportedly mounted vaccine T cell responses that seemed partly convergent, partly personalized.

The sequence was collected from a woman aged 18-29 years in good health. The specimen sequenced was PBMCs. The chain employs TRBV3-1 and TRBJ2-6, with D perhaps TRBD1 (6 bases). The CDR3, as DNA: TGTGCCTGCAGCCCACTACCCGGACAGTCCTCTGGGGCCAACGTCCTGACTTTC. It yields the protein CACSPLPGQSSGANVLTF.